These T cell receptor beta chains were read from a single sample in a study of beta chain features in type 1 diabetes. Assay used: immunoSEQ multiplex PCR; TCRdb lists only in-frame clones, some missing. Found here are 390,000 or so clones, approximately 15% of them singletons; the top ten hold roughly 0.035%. The sample consisted of naive CD4+ T cells from blood. The receptors here all came from a man aged 30-40 years in good health. Each CDR3 is given with its conserved first and last residue. The order of the fields is V gene, D gene, J gene, clone size, CDR3 protein, CDR3 DNA. D genes are given only for firm matches. Clone size is not always given. Where it is, it says once, few, many or a class for expanded clones.

V: TRBV29-1; D: NA; J: TRBJ1-1; size: NA; CDR3: CSVGRGTEAFF; DNA: TGCAGCGTTGGACGTGGAACTGAAGCTTTCTTT
V: TRBV5-6; D: NA; J: TRBJ2-3; size: NA; CDR3: CASSLHGSPTDTQYF; DNA: TGTGCCAGCAGCTTGCACGGGAGCCCCACAGATACGCAGTATTTT
V: TRBV10-3; D: TRBD1; J: TRBJ2-7; size: NA; CDR3: CAISGKTGGDEQYF; DNA: TGTGCCATCAGTGGGAAGACAGGGGGCGACGAGCAGTACTTC
V: TRBV29-1; D: TRBD1; J: TRBJ1-2; size: NA; CDR3: CSVGQGTDYGYTF; DNA: TGCAGCGTTGGACAGGGAACTGACTATGGCTACACCTTC
V: TRBV15; D: NA; J: TRBJ2-3; size: NA; CDR3: CATSRGFASGTDTQYF; DNA: TGTGCCACCAGCAGAGGTTTTGCTTCGGGCACAGATACGCAGTATTTT
V: TRBV5-1; D: NA; J: TRBJ2-1; size: few; CDR3: CASSSDGDYEQFF; DNA: TGCGCCAGCAGCTCGGACGGGGATTATGAGCAGTTCTTC
V: TRBV29-1; D: TRBD1; J: TRBJ2-1; size: NA; CDR3: CSVRDRGYNEQFF; DNA: TGCAGCGTGCGGGACAGGGGATACAATGAGCAGTTCTTC
V: TRBV5-6; D: NA; J: TRBJ1-2; size: few; CDR3: CASRHGVVSNYGYTF; DNA: TGTGCCAGCAGACACGGCGTTGTCTCAAACTATGGCTACACCTTC
V: TRBV7-2; D: NA; J: TRBJ2-3; size: NA; CDR3: CASRGNAPQYF; DNA: TGTGCCAGCAGGGGGAACGCTCCGCAGTATTTT
V: TRBV10-3; D: TRBD2; J: TRBJ2-3; size: NA; CDR3: CAISVAGGDTQYF; DNA: TGTGCCATCAGTGTCGCGGGGGGAGATACGCAGTATTTT